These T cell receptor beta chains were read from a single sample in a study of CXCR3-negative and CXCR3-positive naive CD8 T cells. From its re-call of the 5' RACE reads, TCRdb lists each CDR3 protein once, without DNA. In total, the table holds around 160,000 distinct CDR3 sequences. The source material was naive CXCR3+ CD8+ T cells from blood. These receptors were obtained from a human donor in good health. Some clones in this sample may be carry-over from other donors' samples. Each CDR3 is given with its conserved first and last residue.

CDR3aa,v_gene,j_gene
CASSLDAGGPEDNEQFF,TRBV5-1,TRBJ2-1
CSARGTSGGGYEQYF,TRBV20-1,TRBJ2-7
CSVEEGAYEQYF,TRBV29-1,TRBJ2-7
CASSSVAGSYNEQFF,TRBV7-3,TRBJ2-1
CSVEIWDSMNTEAFF,TRBV29-1,TRBJ1-1
CAWSKNVGLAGVQYF,TRBV30,TRBJ2-7
CSARVPGSLPTKLNYGYTF,TRBV20-1,TRBJ1-2
CASSKEAGQGSYEQYF,TRBV21-1,TRBJ2-7
CASHPGADMNTEAFF,TRBV19,TRBJ1-1
CASSPRQGVYEQYF,TRBV27,TRBJ2-7
CASSSWTENTEAFF,TRBV6-6,TRBJ1-1
CSVGQGVYEQYF,TRBV29-1,TRBJ2-7
CSVGQNQPQHF,TRBV29-1,TRBJ1-5
CASSFGRGLEAFF,TRBV5-1,TRBJ1-1
CASSFHQGSKNIQYF,TRBV7-2,TRBJ2-4
CSVEVDTPYEQYF,TRBV29-1,TRBJ2-7
CASSQLPGQGEETQYF,TRBV4-1,TRBJ2-5
CASSFSGGQDTQYF,TRBV7-9,TRBJ2-3
CASSLVDSNEQFF,TRBV12-3/TRBV12-4,TRBJ2-1
CASSIARVGRTEAFF,TRBV12-3/TRBV12-4,TRBJ1-1
CSAKEGLGSTDTQYF,TRBV29-1,TRBJ2-3
CASSVVDGDNQPQHF,TRBV9,TRBJ1-5
CASSSPPGLGSGANVLTF,TRBV6-5,TRBJ2-6
CASTQGGNTEAFF,TRBV11-3,TRBJ1-1
CASSSASSDSWANTEAFF,TRBV11-1,TRBJ1-1
CASSQSRVPYAEQYF,TRBV4-3,TRBJ2-7
CASSFWGANTEAFF,TRBV28,TRBJ1-1
CSARVSGVVGDTQYF,TRBV20-1,TRBJ2-3
CASSFGQGGETQYF,TRBV28,TRBJ2-5
CSVLGLAGAYNEQFF,TRBV29-1,TRBJ2-1
CASSPEVASVDEQYF,TRBV5-1,TRBJ2-7
CASSRPTIKMGNTEAFF,TRBV6-2/TRBV6-3,TRBJ1-1
CSVEALPRDIFLGLAGGNEQFF,TRBV29-1,TRBJ2-1
CASSLVRMNTEAFF,TRBV7-9,TRBJ1-1
CASITFLGSDGYTF,TRBV6-6,TRBJ1-2
CASTTTEDRDEKLFF,TRBV12-3/TRBV12-4,TRBJ1-4
CAWSYEPGLAGASTDTQYF,TRBV30,TRBJ2-3